Only a few counts were recorded for the clone carrying this TCR beta chain. Cohort placement rested on clinical history that participants reported themselves. The data stem from a study of blood T cell repertoires in COVID-19. Some clones are missing from TCRdb's copy, which holds only in-frame ones; the method was immunoSEQ multiplex PCR. The data contain 210,000 or so clones, 80% of them singletons. This receptor was identified in a young man with acute COVID-19. Sequenced material: PBMCs or T cells enriched from blood (not recorded which).

CDR3 protein: CASSLAPGVFYNEQFF. The CDR3 region has the DNA TGTGCCAGCAGCTTGGCCCCAGGGGTCTTCTACAATGAGCAGTTCTTC. This chain uses TRBV5-4 with TRBJ2-1, with a weak D call TRBD1 (6 bases). Germline values: CDR1 SGHNT, CDR2 YYREEE (reference sequence). The CDR3 is 16 amino acids. V dropped 0 bases and J dropped 3 bases, with 13 bases sitting between them.